This T cell receptor (beta chain) originates from a study of identifying expanded T cells in peripheral blood. The study, taken as a whole, reports: Differentially abundant clones: roughly 1.2 between replicates, about 17 at around 14 days, more than 18 at four. Clone count variance between two-week samples rose with total template count.

CDR3 length equals 13 residues. Germline lookup yields CDR1 SGHAT and CDR2 FQNNGV. V lost 0 bases to trimming and J lost 4 bases, with 4 bases between them. Healthy donors had no documented immune events, such as infections, while sampled. Method: immunoSEQ multiplex PCR; TCRdb's copy keeps in-frame clones and lacks some. The sample lists 90,000 or so clones; approximately 86% were seen once. A remark on this clone: Its specificity is unknown.

The chain employs TRBV11-2 and TRBJ1-3; D is unresolved. The TCR was taken from a person aged 18 to 69 in good health. The sequenced material came from blood. The CDR3 here is CASSLEWGNTIYF. CDR3 bases: TGTGCCAGCAGCTTAGAATGGGGAAACACCATATATTTT.